This T cell receptor (beta chain) was sequenced during a study of early T cells in non-severe SARS-CoV-2 infection. Study overall: Investigators sequenced bulk RNA drawn from unsorted whole blood, and chains remained unpaired. Study conclusions and caveats: Anti-spike CD8 responses were favored by VDJdb matching, which missed private and CD4 specificities.

Unique molecular identifier tags were affixed to discrete cDNA molecules. MiXCR, run by TCRdb on the 5' RACE reads, gives a single entry per CDR3 protein. In the table there are under 60,000 distinct CDR3 sequences, around a tenth of which are singletons. Germline V gene data show CDR1 as SGHTA and CDR2 as FQGNSA. This CDR3 has 13 residues. This clonotype was found many times. The target antigen is unknown. One junction end disagrees with the germline gene, perhaps due to a read error. This chain joins TRBV7-2 and TRBJ2-5; D gene unclear. Sequences were derived from whole blood, sampled at baseline. This receptor was identified in an adult who was a healthcare worker with PCR-confirmed SARS-CoV-2 infection or an uninfected control (not recorded which). The CDR3 nucleotides are TGTGCCAGCAGCTTAGCTGTTCAAGGGACCCAGTACTTC. Translated: CASSLAVQGTQYF.